A selection of T cell receptor beta chains follows, all from one sample in a study of regulatory T cells in long-lasting Graves disease. MiXCR was run by TCRdb on the multiplex PCR reads, yielding one entry per CDR3 protein. The sample has 400,000 to 500,000 distinct CDR3 sequences; around 15% are singletons. The sample also formed part of further work on T cells in Graves' hyperthyroidism and ophthalmopathy.

Source: peripheral blood mononuclear cells (PBMCs), taken at new diagnosis, from a patient treated with antithyroid drugs. These receptors all come from a woman between 45 and 60 years old with Graves disease. Both conserved end residues are part of each CDR3. A D gene is named only where the DNA matches it firmly. The size field is filled for only some rows; it gives once, few, many or a size class.

D,size,J,V,DNA,CDR3
TRBD2,many,TRBJ2-7,TRBV11-2,TGTGCCAGCAGCTTAGAAGGGACTAGTTTACCCTACGAGCAGTACTTC,CASSLEGTSLPYEQYF
.,many,TRBJ2-3,TRBV20-1,TGCAGTGCTAGGGGGTGGGGAGATACGCAGTATTTT,CSARGWGDTQYF
.,many,TRBJ2-7,TRBV3-1,TGTGCCAGCAGCCAAGAGGGGGTCCTCGAGCAGTACTTC,CASSQEGVLEQYF
.,many,TRBJ1-2,TRBV2,TGTGCCAGCAGTGAAATGTTACAGGCGTATGGCTACACCTTC,CASSEMLQAYGYTF
.,few,TRBJ2-1,TRBV19,TGTGCCAGTACGCGGGTGCTAGCAGACCGCTCCTACAATGAGCAGTTCTTC,CASTRVLADRSYNEQFF
.,.,TRBJ1-3,TRBV2,TGTGCCAGCAGCCCTTCTACAGGGATTCCCGGAAACACCATATATTTT,CASSPSTGIPGNTIYF
TRBD1,.,TRBJ2-7,TRBV5-1,TGCGCCAGCAGTACGGGACAGGCTCTCTACGAGCAGTACTTC,CASSTGQALYEQYF
.,many,TRBJ2-1,TRBV19,TGTGCCAGTAGTAGACAGACTGCCCTCTCCTACAATGAGCAGTTCTTC,CASSRQTALSYNEQFF
.,many,TRBJ2-7,TRBV2,TGTGCCAGCATCTCGGACAGCTCCTACGAGCAGTACTTC,CASISDSSYEQYF
.,few,TRBJ2-2,TRBV5-1,TGCGCCAGCAGCTTTATAGGGGCGAACACCGGGGAGCTGTTTTTT,CASSFIGANTGELFF
.,many,TRBJ1-1,TRBV7-2,TGTGCCAGCAGCCCGAGTTGGGCGGTCGAAGCTTTCTTT,CASSPSWAVEAFF
.,many,TRBJ2-3,TRBV18,TGTGCCAGCTCACCCGGGGAGAACACAGATACGCAGTATTTT,CASSPGENTDTQYF
.,few,TRBJ2-2,TRBV7-9,TGTGCCAGCACCGAACCGGGGCAGAAGAACACCGGGGAGCTGTTTTTT,CASTEPGQKNTGELFF
.,many,TRBJ1-5,TRBV12-3/TRBV12-4,TGTGCCAGCACCCAAGTAAGCGGCAATCAGCCCCAGCATTTT,CASTQVSGNQPQHF
TRBD2,.,TRBJ2-3,TRBV7-3,TGTGCCAGCAGCTTAAGTCCGGGAGGGGGAGATACGCAGTATTTT,CASSLSPGGGDTQYF
.,many,TRBJ2-7,TRBV20-1,TGCAGTGCTAGCACTAGCTCCTACGAGCAGTACTTC,CSASTSSYEQYF
.,.,TRBJ1-1,TRBV5-1,TGCGCCAGCAGCTTGCAGGGTCTCGGGACTGAAGCTTTCTTT,CASSLQGLGTEAFF